A selection of T cell receptor beta chains follows, all from one sample in a study of low-dose radiotherapy and immunotherapy resistance in tumors. TCRdb ran MiXCR on the reads and lists one entry per CDR3 protein. The top ten hold approximately 5.3% of the sample, which has tens of thousands of distinct CDR3 sequences, under 30% seen once. The input for sequencing was PBMCs, taken before treatment. All receptors come from a male donor with prostate cancer. Each CDR3 is given with its conserved first and last residue. The order of the fields is clone size, D gene, V gene, J gene, CDR3 DNA, CDR3 protein. The D gene is left open where the match is weak. Some rows have no size entry. The others give once, few or many, or a class for an expanded clone.

many	-	TRBV6-2/TRBV6-3	TRBJ1-2	TGTGCCAGCAGTTACTCCCCCGTCTATGGCTACACCTTC	CASSYSPVYGYTF
-	TRBD1	TRBV2	TRBJ1-1	TGTGCCAGCAGTTCTTTGACAGGGGCCTATGAAGCTTTCTTT	CASSSLTGAYEAFF
-	TRBD2	TRBV28	TRBJ2-1	TGTGCCAGCAGTTTTTCTAGCGGCTCCTACAATGAGCAGTTCTTC	CASSFSSGSYNEQFF
medium-sized	TRBD1	TRBV5-6	TRBJ2-1	TGTGCCAGCAGCCGTCCCGGGACAGGGGCTGAGCAGTTCTTC	CASSRPGTGAEQFF
-	TRBD1	TRBV10-3	TRBJ1-5	TGTGCCATCAGTGAGTCGGACAGGGCCTCCCAGCCCCAGCATTTT	CAISESDRASQPQHF
medium-sized	-	TRBV5-4	TRBJ2-7	TGTGCCAGCAGCTTGGCGGGACGGCTCCCCCACGAGCAGTACTTC	CASSLAGRLPHEQYF
few	-	TRBV6-5	TRBJ1-1	TGTGCCAGCACGGGGGGGGGTCCCGCTGAAGCTTTCTTT	CASTGGGPAEAFF
many	-	TRBV28	TRBJ2-2	TGTGCCAGCAGTTTGTGGGGGCCGAACACCGGGGAGCTGTTTTTT	CASSLWGPNTGELFF
many	TRBD2	TRBV13	TRBJ2-5	TGTGCCAGCAGCTCGGGCGCGTTTAGCGGGAAAGAGACCCAGTACTTC	CASSSGAFSGKETQYF
few	-	TRBV5-1	TRBJ2-1	TGCGCCAGCAGCTTGGATCCCAGCTCCTACAATGAGCAGTTCTTC	CASSLDPSSYNEQFF
many	-	TRBV5-1	TRBJ2-7	TGCGCCAGCAGCTGGCCGTCCTACGAGCAGTACTTC	CASSWPSYEQYF
many	-	TRBV20-1	TRBJ2-5	TGCAGTGCCCCAGCTACAAGGAACCAAGAGACCCAGTACTTC	CSAPATRNQETQYF
-	TRBD1	TRBV6-4	TRBJ1-5	TGTGCCAGCAGTGCCTTGGACAGGGGGCGGAATCAGCCCCAGCATTTT	CASSALDRGRNQPQHF
-	-	TRBV28	TRBJ2-7	TGTGCCAGCTGGGGGGCAGGGGCTGCCTCCTCCTACGAGCAGTACTTC	CASWGAGAASSYEQYF
many	-	TRBV4-1	TRBJ2-7	TGCGCCAGCAGCCAAGCCTTAGGCTACGAGCAGTACTTC	CASSQALGYEQYF
many	-	TRBV11-3	TRBJ2-3	TGTGCCAGCAGCTTTTCAGGGTCAAGAGATACGCAGTATTTT	CASSFSGSRDTQYF
medium-sized	TRBD1	TRBV6-6	TRBJ2-1	TGTGCCAGCAGTTACTCTCAGGGGGCAAATGAGCAGTTCTTC	CASSYSQGANEQFF
-	-	TRBV12-3/TRBV12-4	TRBJ1-5	TGTGCCAGCAGTCCTACGGTCGGTGGCAATCAGCCCCAGCATTTT	CASSPTVGGNQPQHF
many	-	TRBV11-3	TRBJ2-1	TGTGCCAGCAGCCCGGACGGGGGACACAAAGGCGAGCAGTTCTTC	CASSPDGGHKGEQFF
few	-	TRBV21-1	TRBJ2-1	TGTGCCAGCAGCAACATAGTTCCCAATGAGCAGTTCTTC	CASSNIVPNEQFF
few	-	TRBV5-5	TRBJ2-1	TGTGCCAGCAGCTTGGGCCCTGCGGTTCAGCAGTTCTTC	CASSLGPAVQQFF
-	-	TRBV28	TRBJ2-7	TGTGCCAGCAGAGCCATTAGCGTCAACGAGCAGTACTTC	CASRAISVNEQYF
few	-	TRBV5-5	TRBJ2-3	TGTGCCAGCAGCGGCGCAGGAAGCACAGATACGCAGTATTTT	CASSGAGSTDTQYF
many	-	TRBV27	TRBJ1-1	TGTGCCAGCAGTTTCGGGGTCCGGAACACTGAAGCTTTCTTT	CASSFGVRNTEAFF
many	TRBD2	TRBV7-2	TRBJ2-2	TGTGCCAGCAGCCCCCGACTAGCGGGAGAAGTCGGGGAGCTGTTTTTT	CASSPRLAGEVGELFF
few	-	TRBV9	TRBJ2-3	TGTGCCAGCAGCGTAGGGTCACACACAGATACGCAGTATTTT	CASSVGSHTDTQYF
many	-	TRBV4-1	TRBJ1-4	TGCGCCAGCAGCCAGGGGCAGGCCACTAATGAAAAACTGTTTTTT	CASSQGQATNEKLFF
-	-	TRBV3-1	TRBJ1-4	TGTGCCAGCAGCCAAGATGGCAGATTAAATGAAAAACTGTTTTTT	CASSQDGRLNEKLFF
many	TRBD1	TRBV29-1	TRBJ1-4	TGCAGCGGCAACGGACAGGATGAAAAACTGTTTTTT	CSGNGQDEKLFF
many	-	TRBV10-3	TRBJ2-3	TGTGCCATCAGTTCAGGGGCTCTAGATACGCAGTATTTT	CAISSGALDTQYF